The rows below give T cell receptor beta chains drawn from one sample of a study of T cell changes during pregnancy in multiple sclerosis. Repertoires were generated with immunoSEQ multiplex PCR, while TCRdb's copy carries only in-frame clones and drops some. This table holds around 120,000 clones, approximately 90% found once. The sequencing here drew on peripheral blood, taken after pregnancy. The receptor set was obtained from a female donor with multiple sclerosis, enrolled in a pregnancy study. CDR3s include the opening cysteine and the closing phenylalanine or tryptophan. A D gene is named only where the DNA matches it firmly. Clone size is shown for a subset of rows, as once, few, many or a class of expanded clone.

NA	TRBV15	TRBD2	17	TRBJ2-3	TGTGCCACCAGCAGAGCCCTGTCTAGCGGGGGGCGGGATACGCAGTATTTT	CATSRALSSGGRDTQYF
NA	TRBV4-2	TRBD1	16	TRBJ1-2	TGTGCCAGCAGCCAGAGCCAGGGGGCGGCGGACTATGGCTACACCTTC	CASSQSQGAADYGYTF
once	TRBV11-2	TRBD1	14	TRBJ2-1	TGTGCCACCAGAGAAGGGACAGGGGGTCATGAGCAGTTCTTC	CATREGTGGHEQFF
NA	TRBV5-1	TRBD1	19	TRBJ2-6	TGCGCCAGCAGCCCGAGGACCCCCGGCAGGGGGTCTGGGGCCAACGTCCTGACTTTC	CASSPRTPGRGSGANVLTF
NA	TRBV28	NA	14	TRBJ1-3	TGTGCCAGCAGGATCCAGGGTCAAGGAAACACCATATATTTT	CASRIQGQGNTIYF
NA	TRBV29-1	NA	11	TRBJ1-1	TGCAGCGTGGGCGAGGGCGCTGAAGCTTTCTTT	CSVGEGAEAFF
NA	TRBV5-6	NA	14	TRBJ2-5	TGTGCCAGCAGCTTGAGGGGAACCCAAGAGACCCAGTACTTC	CASSLRGTQETQYF
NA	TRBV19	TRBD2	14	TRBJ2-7	TGTGCCAGTAGAAAGGCCAGCGGGAGCTACGAGCAGTACTTC	CASRKASGSYEQYF
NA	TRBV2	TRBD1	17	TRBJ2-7	TGTGCCACTTCAGGGGGTGAAGGAATATTGGGATCCTACGAGCAGTACTTC	CATSGGEGILGSYEQYF
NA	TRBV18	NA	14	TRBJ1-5	TGTGCCAGCTCCCTAGGGGTTAGCAATCAGCCCCAGCATTTT	CASSLGVSNQPQHF
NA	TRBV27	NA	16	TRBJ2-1	TGTGCCAGCTCACTACCGGGACACTTAGTTCCATGGGAGCAGTTCTTC	CASSLPGHLVPWEQFF
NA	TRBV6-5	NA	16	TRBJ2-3	TGTGCCAGCAGTTCCCCCCGGTGGGGCCTCACAGATACGCAGTATTTT	CASSSPRWGLTDTQYF
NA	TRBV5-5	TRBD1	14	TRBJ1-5	TGTGCCAGCAGCCTGGACAGGGTCAACGAGCCCCAGCATTTT	CASSLDRVNEPQHF
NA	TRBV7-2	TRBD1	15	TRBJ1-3	TGTGCCAGCAGCTTCCGGGACAGCTCTGGAAACACCATATATTTT	CASSFRDSSGNTIYF
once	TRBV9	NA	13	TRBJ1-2	TGTGCCAGCAGCGTAGGTGGTAGCTATGGCTACACCTTC	CASSVGGSYGYTF
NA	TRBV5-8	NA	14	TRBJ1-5	TGTGCCAGCAGACAGGACAGAGTTAATCAGCCCCAGCATTTT	CASRQDRVNQPQHF
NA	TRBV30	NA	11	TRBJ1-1	TGTGCCTGGAGCCCGGGAACTGAAGCTTTCTTT	CAWSPGTEAFF
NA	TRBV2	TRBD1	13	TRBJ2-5	TGTGCCAGCAGCAGGGACAGTCAAGAGACCCAGTACTTC	CASSRDSQETQYF
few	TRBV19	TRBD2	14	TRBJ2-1	TGTGCCAGCAGGGCTAGCGGGGAGTACAATGAGCAGTTCTTC	CASRASGEYNEQFF
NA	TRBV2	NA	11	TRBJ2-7	TGTGCCAGCAGACTACAACTGGAGCAGTACTTC	CASRLQLEQYF